This TCR beta chain was captured by sequencing in a study of blood T cell repertoires in COVID-19. Original processing notes: Amplifying reference gene primers gave estimates of nucleated cell counts. Assay used: immunoSEQ multiplex PCR; TCRdb lists only in-frame clones, some missing. That table furnishes V, J and clone size, whereas the DNA furnished D and trimming. The sample carries roughly 230,000 clones, approximately 90% recorded once. Sequencing input: peripheral blood. The clonotype was recovered from a man aged 70-80 years with acute or convalescent COVID-19.

CDR3 nucleotides: TGTGCCAGCAGTCGTACTCCGGGACTAGCGGGCGAGCAGTACTTC. It yields the protein CASSRTPGLAGEQYF. The genes are TRBV2 and TRBJ2-7; 12 bases align to TRBD2. V was clipped by 5 bases and J by 6 bases; unmatched bases: 8. Germline CDR1 SNHLY, CDR2 FYNNEI. CDR3 size: 15 residues.